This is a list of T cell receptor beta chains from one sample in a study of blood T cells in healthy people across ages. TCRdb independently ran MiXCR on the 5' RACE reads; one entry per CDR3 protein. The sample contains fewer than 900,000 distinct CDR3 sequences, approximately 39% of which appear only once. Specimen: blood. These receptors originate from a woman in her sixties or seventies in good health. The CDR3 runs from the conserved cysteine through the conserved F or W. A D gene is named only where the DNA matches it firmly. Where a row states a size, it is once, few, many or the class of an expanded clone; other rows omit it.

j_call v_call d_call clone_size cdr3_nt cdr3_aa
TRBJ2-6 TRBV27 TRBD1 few TGTGCCAGCAGTTTTCAGGGGGCGCATACTGGGGCCAACGTCCTGACTTTC CASSFQGAHTGANVLTF
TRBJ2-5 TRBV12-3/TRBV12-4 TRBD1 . TGTGCCAGCAGTTTAGGGACAGGGGCGAAGACCCAGTACTTC CASSLGTGAKTQYF
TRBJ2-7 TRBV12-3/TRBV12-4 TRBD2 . TGTGCCAGCAGTTCCCAGGGACTAACCTACGAGCAGTACTTC CASSSQGLTYEQYF
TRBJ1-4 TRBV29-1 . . TGCAGCGTTGAAACAGGGTTCCAGGAAAAACTGTTTTTT CSVETGFQEKLFF
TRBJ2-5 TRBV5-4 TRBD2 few TGTGCCAGCAGCTTGTGGGCCGCACTAGCGGACGGGGAGACCCAGTACTTC CASSLWAALADGETQYF
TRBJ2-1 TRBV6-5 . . TGTGCCAGCAAGCAGGGAAATGAGTACAATGAGCAGTTCTTC CASKQGNEYNEQFF
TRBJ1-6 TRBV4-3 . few TGCGCCAGAAGCCCCGAACTGGGGTCACCCCTCCACTTT CARSPELGSPLHF
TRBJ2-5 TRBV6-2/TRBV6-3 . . TGTGCCAGTAGCCAGGGGGGGGCGCTACAAGAGACCCAGTACTTC CASSQGGALQETQYF
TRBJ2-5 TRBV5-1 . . TGCGCCAGCAGCTTGGGACAGGTTGCGGGGGAGACCCAGTACTTC CASSLGQVAGETQYF
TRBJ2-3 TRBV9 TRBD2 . TGTGCCAGCAGCGTAGGGACTAGCGGGGGAAGACAAGATACGCAGTATTTT CASSVGTSGGRQDTQYF
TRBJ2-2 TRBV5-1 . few TGCGCCAGCAGCCCCCGGACTCTCACCGGGGAGCTGTTTTTT CASSPRTLTGELFF
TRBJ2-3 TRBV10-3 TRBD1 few TGTGCCATGAAAAGAGGACAGGGGGAAGATACGCAGTATTTT CAMKRGQGEDTQYF
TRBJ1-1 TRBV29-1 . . TGCAGCGTTTCCGACACCCTGTCGGCCACTGAAGCTTTCTTT CSVSDTLSATEAFF
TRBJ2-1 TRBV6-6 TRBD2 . TGTGCCAGCAGTGGGGCTAGCGGGTTTTACAATGAGCAGTTCTTC CASSGASGFYNEQFF
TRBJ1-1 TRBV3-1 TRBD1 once TGTGCCAGCAGCTACCCGGGACAGAGAGCTTTCTTT CASSYPGQRAFF
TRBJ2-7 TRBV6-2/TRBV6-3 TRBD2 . TGTGCCAGCAGTTACCCAACCAGCGGGACTGCCACCTACGAGCAGTACTTC CASSYPTSGTATYEQYF
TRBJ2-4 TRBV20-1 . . TGCAGTGCTGGACTACCAGTGAACATTCAGTACTTC CSAGLPVNIQYF
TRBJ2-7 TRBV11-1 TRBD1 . TGTGCCAGCAGCCGAGGACAGGGGGTCGAGCAGTACTTC CASSRGQGVEQYF
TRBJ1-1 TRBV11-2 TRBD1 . TGTGCCAGCAGCCCTACCGGGACAGGGCTGACTGAAGCTTTCTTT CASSPTGTGLTEAFF
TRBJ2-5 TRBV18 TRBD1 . TGTGCCAGCTCACCTCTTGGACAGGGGAGCAATGAGCAGTACTTC CASSPLGQGSNEQYF
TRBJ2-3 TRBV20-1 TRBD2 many TGCAGTGGACTAGCGGACACAGATACGCAGTATTTT CSGLADTDTQYF
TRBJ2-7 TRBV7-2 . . TGTGTCAGCAGCTTAGGAGGCGGGATGATCTACAAGCAGTACTTC CVSSLGGGMIYKQYF
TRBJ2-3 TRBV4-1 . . TGCGCCAGCAGCCAAGCTTCGTTGACGGCTACGCAGTATTTT CASSQASLTATQYF
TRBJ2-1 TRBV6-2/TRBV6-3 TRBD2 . TGTGCCAGCTGGATCAGCGGGAGCCTGCAAGAGACCCAGTTCTTC CASWISGSLQETQFF
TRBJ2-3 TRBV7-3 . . TGTGCCAGCAGCGTCCAAGACCAAGATACGCAGTATTTT CASSVQDQDTQYF
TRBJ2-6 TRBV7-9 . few TGTGCCAGCAGCTTAGGAGGGGTCGGCAACGTCCTGACTTTC CASSLGGVGNVLTF
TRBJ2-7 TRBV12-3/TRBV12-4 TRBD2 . TGTGCCAGCAGTCCAGAGAGCGGGAGCTACGAGCAGTACTTT CASSPESGSYEQYF
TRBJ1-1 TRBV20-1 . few TGCAGTGCTAGAGATAAGGGGATGGACACTGAAGCTTTCTTT CSARDKGMDTEAFF
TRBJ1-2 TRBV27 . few TGTGCCAGCAGTTTTTTGCAGGGTGGCGGCTACACCTTC CASSFLQGGGYTF
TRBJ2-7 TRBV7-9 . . TGTGCCAGCAGCACGCTACGGGGTTCGGTCTACGAGCAGTACTTC CASSTLRGSVYEQYF
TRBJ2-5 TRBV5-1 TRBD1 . TGCGCCAGCAGCCAAGGGACAGATGAGCAAGAGACCCAGTACTTC CASSQGTDEQETQYF
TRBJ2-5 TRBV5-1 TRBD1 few TGCGCCAGCAGCTTGGGTACAGGGGGCTTTTTGGAGACCCAGTACTTC CASSLGTGGFLETQYF
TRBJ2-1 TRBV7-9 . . TGTGCCAGCAGCACCCGACACACGAGCTCCTACAATGAGCAGTTCTTC CASSTRHTSSYNEQFF
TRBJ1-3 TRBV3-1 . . TGTGCCAGCAGCCAAGGTTGGAGCTCTGGAAACACCATATATTTT CASSQGWSSGNTIYF
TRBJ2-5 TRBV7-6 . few TGTGCCAGCAGGGGGAGAGGGAAAGAGACCCAGTACTTC CASRGRGKETQYF
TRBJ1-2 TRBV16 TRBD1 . TGTGCCAGCAGCCGTACCAAGTGGGACAGCTATGGCTACACCTTC CASSRTKWDSYGYTF
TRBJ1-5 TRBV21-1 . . TGTGCCAGCAGCAAAGTCCAAGGGCGCCAGGCCGATCAGCCCCAGCATTTT CASSKVQGRQADQPQHF
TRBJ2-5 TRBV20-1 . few TGCAGTGCTAAAATCCTCCCGAATCAAGAGACCCAGTACTTC CSAKILPNQETQYF
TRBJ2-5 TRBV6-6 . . TGTGCCAGTAGTTACAGGTTTGATCAGCTGGGGGAGACCCAGTACTTC CASSYRFDQLGETQYF
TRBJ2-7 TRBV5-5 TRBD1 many TGTGCCAGCAACCGAGGGACAGGAGTTTACGAGCAGTACTTC CASNRGTGVYEQYF